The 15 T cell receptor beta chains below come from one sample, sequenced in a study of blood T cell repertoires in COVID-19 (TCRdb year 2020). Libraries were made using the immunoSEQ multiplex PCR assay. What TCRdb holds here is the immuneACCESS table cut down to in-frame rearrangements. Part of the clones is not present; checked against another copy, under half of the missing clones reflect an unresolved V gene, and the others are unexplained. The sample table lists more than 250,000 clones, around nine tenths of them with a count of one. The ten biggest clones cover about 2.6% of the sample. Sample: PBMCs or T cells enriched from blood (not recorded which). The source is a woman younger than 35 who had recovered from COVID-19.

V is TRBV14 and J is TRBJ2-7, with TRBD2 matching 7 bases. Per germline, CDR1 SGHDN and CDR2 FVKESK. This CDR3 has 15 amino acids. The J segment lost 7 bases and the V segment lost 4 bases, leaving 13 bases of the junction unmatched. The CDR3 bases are TGTGCCAGCAGCCTTGCTTGGCGGGGGAGAAAAGAGCAGTACTTC. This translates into CASSLAWRGRKEQYF.

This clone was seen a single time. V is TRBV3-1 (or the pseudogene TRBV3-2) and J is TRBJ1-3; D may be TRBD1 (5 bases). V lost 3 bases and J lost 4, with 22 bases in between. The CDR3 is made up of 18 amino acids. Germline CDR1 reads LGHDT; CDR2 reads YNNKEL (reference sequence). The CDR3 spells CASSHNPQGGYEGNTIYF. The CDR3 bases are TGTGCCAGCAGCCATAACCCCCAGGGTGGATATGAAGGAAACACCATATATTTT.

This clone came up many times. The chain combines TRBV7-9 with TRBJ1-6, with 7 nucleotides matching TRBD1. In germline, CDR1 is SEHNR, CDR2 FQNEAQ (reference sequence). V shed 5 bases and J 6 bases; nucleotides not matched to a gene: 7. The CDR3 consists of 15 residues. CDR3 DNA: TGTGCCAGCAGCCCTGGGACAGCCATTAATTCACCCCTCCACTTT. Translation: CASSPGTAINSPLHF.

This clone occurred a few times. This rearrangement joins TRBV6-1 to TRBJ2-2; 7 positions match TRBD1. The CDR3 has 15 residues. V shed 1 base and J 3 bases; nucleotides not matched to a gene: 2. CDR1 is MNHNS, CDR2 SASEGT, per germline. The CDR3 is CASSEGTGDTGELFF. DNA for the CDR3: TGTGCCAGCAGTGAAGGGACAGGAGACACCGGGGAGCTGTTTTTT.

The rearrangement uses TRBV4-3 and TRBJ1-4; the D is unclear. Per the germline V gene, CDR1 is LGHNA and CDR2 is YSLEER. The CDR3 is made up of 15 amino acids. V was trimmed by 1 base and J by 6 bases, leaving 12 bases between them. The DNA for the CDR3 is TGCGCCAGCAGCCAAGGTCTGGCGGCGGATGAAAAACTGTTTTTT. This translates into CASSQGLAADEKLFF.

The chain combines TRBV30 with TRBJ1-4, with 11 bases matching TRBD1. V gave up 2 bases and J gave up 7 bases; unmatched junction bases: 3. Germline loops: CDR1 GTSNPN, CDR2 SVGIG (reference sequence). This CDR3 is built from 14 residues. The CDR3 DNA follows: TGTGCCTGGAGTATCGGGACAGGGGGTGAAAAACTGTTTTTT. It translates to CAWSIGTGGEKLFF.

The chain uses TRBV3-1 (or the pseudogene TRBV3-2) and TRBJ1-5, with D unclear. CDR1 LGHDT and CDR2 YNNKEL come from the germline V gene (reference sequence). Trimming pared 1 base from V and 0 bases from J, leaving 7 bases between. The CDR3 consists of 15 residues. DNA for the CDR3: TGTGCCAGCAGCCAAGGTTACGGTAGCAATCAGCCCCAGCATTTT. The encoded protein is CASSQGYGSNQPQHF.

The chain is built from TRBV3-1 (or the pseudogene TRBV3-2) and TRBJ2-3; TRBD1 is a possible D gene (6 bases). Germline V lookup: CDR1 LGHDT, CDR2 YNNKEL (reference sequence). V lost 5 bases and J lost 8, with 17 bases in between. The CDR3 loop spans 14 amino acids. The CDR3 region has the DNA TGTGCCAGCAGCTTTCGAGGGGGTCGGGGTACGCAGTATTTT. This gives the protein CASSFRGGRGTQYF.

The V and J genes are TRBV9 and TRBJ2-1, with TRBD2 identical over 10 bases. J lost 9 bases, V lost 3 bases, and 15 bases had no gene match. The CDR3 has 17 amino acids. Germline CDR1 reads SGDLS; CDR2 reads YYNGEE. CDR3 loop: CASSGHRGASGSSEQFF. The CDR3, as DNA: TGTGCCAGCAGCGGACACAGGGGGGCTAGCGGGAGCTCTGAGCAGTTCTTC. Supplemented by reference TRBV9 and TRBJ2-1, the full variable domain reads DSGVTQTPKHLITATGQRVTLRCSPRSGDLSVYWYQQSLDQGLQFLIQYYNGEERAKGNILERFSAQQFPDLHSELNLSSLELGDSALYFCASSGHRGASGSSEQFFGPGTRLTVL.

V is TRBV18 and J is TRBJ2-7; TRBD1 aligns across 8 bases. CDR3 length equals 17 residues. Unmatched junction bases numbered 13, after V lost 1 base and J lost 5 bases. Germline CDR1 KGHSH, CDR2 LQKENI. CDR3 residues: CASSPLSLGQGNHEQYF. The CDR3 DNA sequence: TGTGCCAGCTCACCACTCTCATTAGGACAGGGTAACCACGAGCAGTACTTC.

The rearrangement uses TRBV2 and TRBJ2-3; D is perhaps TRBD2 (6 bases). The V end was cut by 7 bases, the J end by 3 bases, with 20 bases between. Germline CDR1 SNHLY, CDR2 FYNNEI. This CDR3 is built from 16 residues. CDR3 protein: CASTRNQGGGTDTQYF. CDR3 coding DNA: TGTGCCAGCACAAGAAATCAGGGAGGTGGGACAGATACGCAGTATTTT.

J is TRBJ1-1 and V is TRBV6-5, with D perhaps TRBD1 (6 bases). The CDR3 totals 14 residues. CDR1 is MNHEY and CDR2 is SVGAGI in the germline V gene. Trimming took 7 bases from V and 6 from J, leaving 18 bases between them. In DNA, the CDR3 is TGTGCCAGCATCGCCCGGGACATAAACTCTGAAGCTTTCTTT. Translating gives CASIARDINSEAFF.

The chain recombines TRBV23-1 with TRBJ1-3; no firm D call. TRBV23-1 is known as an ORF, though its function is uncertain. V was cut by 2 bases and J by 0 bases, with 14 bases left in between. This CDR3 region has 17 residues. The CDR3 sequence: CASSQPINSHSGNTIYF. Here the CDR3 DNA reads TGCGCCAGCAGTCAACCGATTAACAGCCACTCTGGAAACACCATATATTTT.

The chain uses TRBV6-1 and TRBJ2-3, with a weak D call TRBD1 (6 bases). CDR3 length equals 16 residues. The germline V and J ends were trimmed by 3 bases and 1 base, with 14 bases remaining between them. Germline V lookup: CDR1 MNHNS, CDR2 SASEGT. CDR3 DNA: TGTGCCAGCAGTGAGCCAGGGGCAGGCGGCACAGATACGCAGTATTTT. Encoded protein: CASSEPGAGGTDTQYF.

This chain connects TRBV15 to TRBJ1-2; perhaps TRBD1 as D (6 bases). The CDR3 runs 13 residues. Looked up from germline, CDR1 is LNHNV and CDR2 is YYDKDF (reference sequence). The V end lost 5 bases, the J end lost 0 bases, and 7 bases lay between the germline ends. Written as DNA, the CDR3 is TGTGCCACCAGCCCAGGGGCTAACTATGGCTACACCTTC. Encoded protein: CATSPGANYGYTF. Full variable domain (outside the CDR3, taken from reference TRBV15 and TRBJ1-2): DAMVIQNPRYQVTQFGKPVTLSCSQTLNHNVMYWYQQKSSQAPKLLFHYYDKDFNNEADTPDNFQSRRPNTSFCFLDIRSPGLGDTAMYLCATSPGANYGYTFGSGTRLTVV.